This T cell receptor beta chain was sequenced during a study of blood T cell repertoires in COVID-19. The junction had 6 bases not matched to a gene; V was cut back by 5 bases and J by 3 bases. Germline CDR1 and CDR2: GTSNPN and SVGIG (reference sequence). This CDR3 region has 13 residues. TCRdb's table, derived via immunoSEQ multiplex PCR, lists solely in-frame clones and lacks some. The sample carries approximately 170,000 clones, about nine tenths recorded once. The chain uses TRBV30 and TRBJ2-7; TRBD1 matches at 8 bases. The sequence was collected from a woman aged 70-85 years with acute or convalescent COVID-19. Sequenced sample: peripheral blood. The CDR3 sequence: CAWGMGTGYEQYF. The CDR3 region has the DNA TGTGCCTGGGGAATGGGGACAGGCTACGAGCAGTACTTC.